Shown below are 17 T cell receptor beta chains from a single sample sequenced in a study of shared clonotypes between healthy human individuals. This table comes from immunoSEQ multiplex PCR, and its TCRdb copy is limited to in-frame clones, with some not included. Here the sample spans about 2.3 million clones, about nine tenths being singletons. Sequencing was performed on naive CD4+ T cells from PBMCs. The subset: CD45RA+ positively selected. These receptors came from a man aged 18 to 29 in good health. Some clones in this sample may be carry-over from other donors' samples.

This clone showed up just once. The chain joins TRBV28 to TRBJ2-1, with D unresolved. This CDR3 region has 18 residues. Germline V lookup: CDR1 MDHEN, CDR2 SYDVKM. V was cut by 7 bases and J by 6 bases, with 28 bases left in between. The CDR3 coding sequence is TGTGCCAGCAACCGTCTAGGGATGGGCGTGTGGGCTCTCAATGAGCAGTTCTTC. Residues: CASNRLGMGVWALNEQFF. The complete variable domain, with remaining parts taken from reference TRBV28 and TRBJ2-1, reads DVKVTQSSRYLVKRTGEKVFLECVQDMDHENMFWYRQDPGLGLRLIYFSYDVKMKEKGDIPEGYSVSREKKERFSLILESASTNQTSMYLCASNRLGMGVWALNEQFFGPGTRLTVL.

On this clone: One end of the junction is discordant with germline, which a read error may explain. The chain uses TRBV28 and TRBJ2-4, with D possibly being TRBD1 (6 bases). The germline gives CDR1 MDHEN, CDR2 SYDVKM. The CDR3 covers 11 residues. The CDR3 sequence: CASSSRQDPDF. The CDR3 DNA reads TGTGCCAGCAGTTCCCGACAGGACCCGGACTTC.

The genes are TRBV2 and TRBJ2-7; 11 bases fit TRBD2. V gave up 6 bases and J gave up 4 bases; unmatched junction bases: 8. The CDR3 is made up of 15 amino acids. Germline V gene lookup returns CDR1 SNHLY and CDR2 FYNNEI. The DNA of the CDR3 is TGTGCCAGCAGCGTGGGGACTAGCGGAGATTACGAGCAGTACTTC. Protein product: CASSVGTSGDYEQYF.

The V and J genes are TRBV2 and TRBJ1-4, with D hard to call. CDR3 length: 12 residues. Trimming removed 7 bases from V and 5 bases from J, with 8 bases in between. Germline V gene lookup returns CDR1 SNHLY and CDR2 FYNNEI. The DNA of the CDR3 is TGTGCCAGCATTAGGGAAAATGAAAAACTGTTTTTT. It yields the protein CASIRENEKLFF.

This chain links TRBV28 with TRBJ1-4; tentatively, D is TRBD1 (6 bases). Germline assignment: CDR1 MDHEN and CDR2 SYDVKM. The ends were cut back, 5 bases at V and 4 bases at J, with 17 bases in the middle. This CDR3 comprises 16 residues. The DNA of the CDR3 is TGTGCCAGCAGTCCCCACGCGAAGGGGGATAATGAAAAACTGTTTTTT. Its protein product is CASSPHAKGDNEKLFF. The whole variable domain, remainder taken from reference TRBV28 and TRBJ1-4, is DVKVTQSSRYLVKRTGEKVFLECVQDMDHENMFWYRQDPGLGLRLIYFSYDVKMKEKGDIPEGYSVSREKKERFSLILESASTNQTSMYLCASSPHAKGDNEKLFFGSGTQLSVL.

CDR3 nucleotide sequence: TGTGCCAGCTCAACCATGACAGGGCCCAATCAGCCCCAGCATTTT. Protein sequence: CASSTMTGPNQPQHF. The chain couples TRBV18 to TRBJ1-5, with 7 bases aligning to TRBD1. Germline CDR1 and CDR2: KGHSH and LQKENI. Trimming removed 5 bases from V and 3 bases from J; junction bases left unmatched: 7. The CDR3 covers 15 residues.

The chain couples TRBV7-3 to TRBJ2-7; no clear D gene. The CDR3 has 11 amino acids. CDR1 is SGHTA, CDR2 FQGTGA, per germline. The V end lost 2 bases, the J end lost 7 bases, and 6 bases lay between the germline ends. The CDR3 loop reads CASSLAGEQYF. As DNA, the CDR3 is TGTGCCAGCAGCTTAGCAGGAGAGCAGTACTTC.

This clone occurred once. CDR3 sequence reads: CASSERAGEKFF. The CDR3 coding sequence is TGTGCCAGCTCGGAGCGGGCGGGGGAGAAGTTCTTC. The chain employs TRBV18 and TRBJ2-1; the match to TRBD2 covers 7 bases. The CDR3 is 12 residues long. Trimming cost V 6 bases and J 14 bases; bases outside gene matches: 10. The germline V gene encodes CDR1 KGHSH and CDR2 LQKENI.

The V call is TRBV2, the J call TRBJ1-1; 8 nucleotides match TRBD1. Germline assignment: CDR1 SNHLY and CDR2 FYNNEI. This CDR3 is built from 13 residues. The trim removed 8 bases at V and 1 base at J, leaving 3 bases unmatched. DNA for the CDR3: TGTGCCAGCGGACAGGGACCGAACACTGAAGCTTTCTTT. This gives the protein CASGQGPNTEAFF.

V and J are TRBV4-3 and TRBJ1-4, with TRBD1 as a possible D gene (5 bases). The germline V and J ends were trimmed by 3 bases and 8 bases, with 10 bases remaining between them. The germline CDR1 and CDR2 sequences are LGHNA and YSLEER. There are 13 residues in the CDR3. CDR3 in DNA: TGCGCCAGCAGCCATCAAGGGGTAGAAAAACTGTTTTTT. This gives the protein CASSHQGVEKLFF.

The chain links TRBV18 to TRBJ1-2, with TRBD1 matching 10 bases. CDR3 length: 18 residues. V shed 2 bases and J 1 base; nucleotides not matched to a gene: 10. The V gene's germline CDR1 is KGHSH and CDR2 LQKENI. Here the CDR3 DNA reads TGTGCCAGCTCACCAGGGATTACCGGGACAGGGGATAACTATGGCTACACCTTC. This encodes CASSPGITGTGDNYGYTF. Full variable domain (remainder filled in from reference TRBV18 and TRBJ1-2): NAGVMQNPRHLVRRRGQEARLRCSPMKGHSHVYWYRQLPEEGLKFMVYLQKENIIDESGMPKERFSAEFPKEGPSILRIQQVVRGDSAAYFCASSPGITGTGDNYGYTFGSGTRLTVV.

The gene calls are TRBV21-1 and TRBJ1-2. TRBV21-1 is labeled a pseudogene. The length of the CDR3 is 13 residues. CDR3 sequence: CASSKVVTYGYTF. The CDR3 DNA reads TGTGCCAGCAGCAAAGTTGTGACGTATGGCTACACCTTC.

V usage is TRBV6-1 and J usage is TRBJ2-2; 10 bases agree with TRBD2. The CDR3 totals 16 residues. V dropped 5 bases and J dropped 0; count of bases not matched to a gene: 3. Germline V gene data show CDR1 as MNHNS and CDR2 as SASEGT. The CDR3 DNA follows: TGTGCCAGCAGTAAAGGACTAGCGGCGAACACCGGGGAGCTGTTTTTT. Protein sequence: CASSKGLAANTGELFF.

The sample holds a few counts of this clone. V usage is TRBV5-6 and J usage is TRBJ1-2; the match to TRBD1 covers 8 bases. Germline CDR1 SGHDT, CDR2 YYEEEE. CDR3 length: 16 amino acids. The trim removed 4 bases at V and 0 bases at J, leaving 8 bases unmatched. DNA of the CDR3: TGTGCCAGCAGCCTAGGACAGGGCCCTACTAACTATGGCTACACCTTC. Its translation is CASSLGQGPTNYGYTF.

The gene calls are TRBV19 and TRBJ2-2; 9 bases match TRBD1. The CDR3 contains 15 residues. V was clipped by 6 bases and J by 6 bases; unmatched bases: 8. The germline gives CDR1 LNHDA, CDR2 SQIVND (reference sequence). The CDR3 reads CASRRTGGTAGELFF. CDR3 in DNA: TGTGCCAGTAGGAGAACAGGGGGCACGGCCGGGGAGCTGTTTTTT.

Here the CDR3 DNA reads TGTGCCAGCAGAGACAAAGGGATCACAGATACGCAGTATTTT. Translated, it gives CASRDKGITDTQYF. The chain has TRBV7-3 and TRBJ2-3; no firm D call. The CDR3 runs to 14 residues. Germline assignment: CDR1 SGHTA and CDR2 FQGTGA. Between the trimmed V and J ends, which lost 6 bases and 2 bases, there was a span of 12 bases.

The CDR3 nucleotides read TGTGCCGGAGGACAGATGAACACTGAAGCTTTCTTT. As protein: CAGGQMNTEAFF. The chain employs TRBV30 and TRBJ1-1; D perhaps matches TRBD1 (6 bases). Trimming stripped 8 bases from V and 0 bases from J, with 10 bases between. There are 12 residues in the CDR3. Germline V CDR1 and CDR2: GTSNPN, SVGIG (reference sequence). The full variable domain, with the rest looked up from reference TRBV30 and TRBJ1-1, is SQTIHQWPATLVQPVGSPLSLECTVEGTSNPNLYWYRQAAGRGLQLLFYSVGIGQISSEVPQNLSASRPQDRQFILSSKKLLLSDSGFYLCAGGQMNTEAFFGQGTRLTVV.